One sample yielded the 17 T cell receptor beta chains listed below, sequenced in a study of Tregs in tolerant kidney transplant recipients. Sequencing was performed with immunoSEQ multiplex PCR; in TCRdb, only in-frame clones are kept and a portion is missing. The repertoire consists of around 78,000 clones, with approximately 90% occurring once and the leading ten covering 0.34%. The sequences come from Tregs from blood, collected before the transplant. These receptors came from a human donor who received a combined kidney and bone marrow transplant.

The CDR3 sequence is CASSLHGGDIYEQYF. CDR3 sequence (DNA): TGTGCCAGCAGCCTACATGGGGGGGATATTTACGAGCAGTACTTC. V is TRBV7-3 and J is TRBJ2-7; 7 positions agree with TRBD2. The germline CDR1 and CDR2 sequences are SGHTA and FQGTGA. This CDR3 is 15 amino acids long. V shed 5 bases, J shed 4 bases, and the junction held 11 bases outside the gene matches.

CDR3 protein: CAISERTKNTGELFF. DNA of the CDR3: TGTGCCATCAGTGAAAGGACCAAGAACACCGGGGAGCTGTTTTTT. The V and J genes are TRBV10-3 and TRBJ2-2; D gene unclear. V dropped 3 bases and J dropped 1 base, with 9 bases sitting between them. Germline loops: CDR1 ENHRY, CDR2 SYGVKD. This CDR3 has 15 residues.

The CDR3 region has the DNA TGTGCCAGCAGTTACGTGCTAGCGGGATCCACAGATACGCAGTATTTT. This translates into CASSYVLAGSTDTQYF. The chain has TRBV6-6 and TRBJ2-3; 9 bases line up with TRBD2. The CDR3 runs to 16 residues. The germline gives CDR1 MNHNY, CDR2 SVGAGI (reference sequence). J lost 2 bases, V lost 2 bases, and 5 bases had no gene match.

This clone was recorded once. The chain employs TRBV28 and TRBJ2-1; possibly TRBD2 for D (6 bases). Germline V gene sequence: CDR1 MDHEN, CDR2 SYDVKM. Between the trimmed V and J ends, which lost 5 bases and 2 bases, there was a span of 13 bases. The CDR3 is 15 residues long. CDR3 nucleotide sequence: TGTGCCAGCAGTCTATCTAGCGTAACCTACAATGAGCAGTTCTTC. Residues: CASSLSSVTYNEQFF. The full variable domain, rest sourced from reference TRBV28 and TRBJ2-1, is DVKVTQSSRYLVKRTGEKVFLECVQDMDHENMFWYRQDPGLGLRLIYFSYDVKMKEKGDIPEGYSVSREKKERFSLILESASTNQTSMYLCASSLSSVTYNEQFFGPGTRLTVL.

This chain connects TRBV6-6 to TRBJ2-7, with 9 bases matching TRBD1. CDR1 is MNHNY and CDR2 is SVGAGI in the germline V gene (reference sequence). The CDR3 runs to 16 residues. V shed 1 base and J 0 bases; nucleotides not matched to a gene: 4. CDR3 in DNA: TGTGCCAGCAGTTACTTTGGGACAGGGAGCTCCTACGAGCAGTACTTC. This encodes CASSYFGTGSSYEQYF.

Comments on this clone: Other DNA sequences from this sample encode an identical CDR3 as well. V gene TRBV18 combines with J gene TRBJ2-5, with a possible D match to TRBD2 (6 bases). From germline, CDR1 is KGHSH and CDR2 LQKENI. Trimming took 3 bases from V and 5 from J, leaving 7 bases between them. The CDR3 is 12 amino acids. CDR3 loop: CASSPGGETQYF. The CDR3 nucleotides read TGTGCCAGCTCACCGGGGGGTGAGACCCAGTACTTC.

J is TRBJ2-3 and V is TRBV5-1; 11 bases fit TRBD1. CDR3 length: 16 amino acids. Trimming cost V 4 bases and J 3 bases; bases outside gene matches: 7. The germline CDR1 and CDR2 sequences are SGHRS and YFSETQ. The CDR3 protein is CASSIPGQGVTDTQYF. In DNA form, the CDR3 reads TGCGCCAGCAGCATTCCGGGACAGGGGGTAACAGATACGCAGTATTTT.

The chain carries TRBV19 and TRBJ2-7; 7 bases agree with TRBD2. J lost 8 bases, V lost 5 bases, and 21 bases had no gene match. CDR3 length equals 17 residues. Per the germline V gene, CDR1 is LNHDA and CDR2 is SQIVND (reference sequence). DNA of the CDR3: TGTGCCAGTAGTCTTCACTCCAGACTAGCAGACCGGATCAAGCAGTACTTC. It translates to CASSLHSRLADRIKQYF.

V and J are TRBV6-1 and TRBJ1-1; 9 bases line up with TRBD1. The CDR3 has 14 amino acids. The germline V gene has CDR1 MNHNS and CDR2 SASEGT. Trimming removed 6 bases from V and 11 bases from J; junction bases left unmatched: 13. DNA for the CDR3: TGTGCCAGCAGGGAGGCCCGGACAGGGGTGTCGGCTTTCTTT. Translation gives CASREARTGVSAFF.

The gene calls are TRBV28 and TRBJ1-5; D is uncertain. The germline V gene has CDR1 MDHEN and CDR2 SYDVKM. This CDR3 region has 12 residues. Trimming removed 2 bases from V and 8 bases from J, with 7 bases in between. CDR3 loop: CASSLEVKPQHF. CDR3 coding DNA: TGTGCCAGCAGTTTAGAGGTAAAGCCCCAGCATTTT.

The V gene is TRBV7-9, the J gene TRBJ2-1; TRBD2 matches at 10 bases. The germline V gene encodes CDR1 SEHNR and CDR2 FQNEAQ (reference sequence). V shed 3 bases and J 9 bases; nucleotides not matched to a gene: 2. CDR3 length: 13 amino acids. The CDR3 nucleotides read TGTGCCAGCAGCTTCAGACTAGCGGGTGAGCAGTTCTTC. Protein product: CASSFRLAGEQFF.

The chain is built from TRBV28 and TRBJ1-1; D call uncertain. The germline V gene encodes CDR1 MDHEN and CDR2 SYDVKM. V gave up 6 bases and J gave up 0 bases, with 11 bases separating them. CDR3 length: 14 amino acids. The CDR3 DNA sequence: TGTGCCAGCAGATTCACCACCGTGAACACTGAAGCTTTCTTT. Its translation: CASRFTTVNTEAFF.

The chain carries TRBV11-3 and TRBJ2-1; 13 bases are a match to TRBD2. CDR3 length equals 15 residues. V lost 3 bases to trimming and J lost 4 bases; unmatched junction nucleotides: 0. Germline V CDR1 and CDR2: SGHNT, YENEEA. The CDR3 is CASSLGLAGYNEQFF. The CDR3 bases are TGTGCCAGCAGCTTGGGACTAGCGGGATACAATGAGCAGTTCTTC.

V and J are TRBV28 and TRBJ1-5; maybe TRBD1 (6 bases). The length of the CDR3 is 15 residues. The germline V and J ends were trimmed by 8 bases and 4 bases, with 18 bases remaining between them. The germline V gene encodes CDR1 MDHEN and CDR2 SYDVKM. CDR3 loop: CASLTWGRGNQPQHF. In DNA form, the CDR3 reads TGTGCCAGCCTCACCTGGGGGCGCGGGAATCAGCCCCAGCATTTT.

This clone was recorded once. The chain uses TRBV29-1 and TRBJ2-1; D remains unclear. CDR3 length: 11 residues. V was trimmed by 3 bases and J by 4 bases, leaving 4 bases between them. Germline CDR1 reads SQVTM; CDR2 reads ANQGSEA. Here the CDR3 reads CSVEIYNEQFF. The CDR3 region has the DNA TGCAGCGTTGAGATTTACAATGAGCAGTTCTTC.

The chain is built from TRBV9 and TRBJ1-5; tentatively, D is TRBD1 (6 bases). Germline V lookup: CDR1 SGDLS, CDR2 YYNGEE. The CDR3 is 15 residues long. V was cut by 0 bases and J by 7 bases, with 14 bases left in between. The CDR3 protein is CASSVEGHSGQPQHF. The CDR3 region has the DNA TGTGCCAGCAGCGTAGAGGGACACTCAGGACAGCCCCAGCATTTT.

The chain is built from TRBV27 and TRBJ2-1; no definite D call. CDR3 length: 14 amino acids. V lost 2 bases and J lost 2, with 7 bases in between. Looked up from germline, CDR1 is MNHEY and CDR2 is SMNVEV (reference sequence). DNA for the CDR3: TGTGCCAGCAGTTTACTAGGGCCCTACAATGAGCAGTTCTTC. Its protein product is CASSLLGPYNEQFF.